A selection of T cell receptor beta chains follows, all from one sample in a study of blood T cells in healthy people across ages. TCRdb reprocessed the 5' RACE reads with MiXCR, giving one entry per CDR3 protein. Of 1.5 million to 1.9 million distinct CDR3 sequences in the sample, 42% are singletons; the top ten hold over 3.5%. The sequenced material came from blood. The receptors originated from a woman aged 18 to 35 in good health. Both conserved end residues are part of each CDR3. Fields, in order: J gene, D gene, clone size, V gene, CDR3 DNA, CDR3 protein. A D gene is named only where the DNA matches it firmly. Clone size is not always given. Where it is, it says once, few, many or a class for expanded clones.

TRBJ1-1 | TRBD1 | few | TRBV11-2 | TGTGCCAGCAGCCCACCACGACAGGGAAAGAACACTGAAGCTTTCTTT | CASSPPRQGKNTEAFF
TRBJ2-1 | TRBD1 | - | TRBV5-1 | TGCGCCAACAGCTTGGATTGGACAGGGGCCTACAATGAGCAGTTCTTC | CANSLDWTGAYNEQFF
TRBJ1-2 | TRBD1 | - | TRBV29-1 | TGCAGCGTTGACCGTGGGGACAGGAACTATGGCTACACCTTC | CSVDRGDRNYGYTF
TRBJ1-1 | - | - | TRBV12-3/TRBV12-4 | TGTGCCAGCAGCCCACTCCTTCAGCACACTGAAGCTTTCTTT | CASSPLLQHTEAFF
TRBJ2-3 | TRBD2 | - | TRBV24-1 | TGTGCCACCAGTGACCCCGGGACTAGCGGGGCAAGAGATACGCAGTATTTT | CATSDPGTSGARDTQYF
TRBJ2-5 | TRBD2 | few | TRBV5-6 | TGTGCCAGCAGCAACGGACTAGCGGGGGGCCAAGAGACCCAGTACTTC | CASSNGLAGGQETQYF
TRBJ1-1 | - | few | TRBV6-2/TRBV6-3 | TGTGCCAGCAGCCCTCGACAGTCCGTCGGGCCTGAAGCTTTCTTT | CASSPRQSVGPEAFF
TRBJ2-7 | TRBD1 | few | TRBV27 | TGTGCCAGCAGGGGGGGACAGGGGTACGAGCAGTACTTC | CASRGGQGYEQYF
TRBJ1-1 | - | - | TRBV12-3/TRBV12-4 | TGTGCCAGCAGCGACAGGACTTACACTGAAGCTTTCTTT | CASSDRTYTEAFF
TRBJ1-4 | TRBD1 | few | TRBV5-4 | TGTGCCAGCAGCTTGGCTCTTTTATGGATATTTCAGGGGGCTGACGAAAAACTGTTTTTT | CASSLALLWIFQGADEKLFF
TRBJ1-1 | TRBD1 | - | TRBV5-1 | TGCGCCAGCAGCTCGCCCCAGGGGGGCACTGAAGCTTTCTTT | CASSSPQGGTEAFF
TRBJ2-7 | - | few | TRBV29-1 | TGCAGCGTACAAAGCAGGGTGTCCTACGAGCAGTACTTC | CSVQSRVSYEQYF
TRBJ2-5 | - | few | TRBV18 | TGTGCCAGCTCATCAAACGGTGCGGAGACCCAGTACTTC | CASSSNGAETQYF
TRBJ1-2 | - | - | TRBV29-1 | TGCAGCGTTGACCCCGGGGACCTAGCTTCCTATGGCTACACCTTC | CSVDPGDLASYGYTF
TRBJ2-1 | TRBD2 | few | TRBV20-1 | TGCAGTGCTAGTGGCTTTGGGGGGAGGGATTACAATGAGCAGTTCTTC | CSASGFGGRDYNEQFF
TRBJ1-1 | - | - | TRBV6-2/TRBV6-3 | TGTGCCAGCAGGTTCAGGGGTTACACTGAAGCTTTCTTT | CASRFRGYTEAFF
TRBJ2-3 | - | - | TRBV24-1 | TGTGCCACCAGTGATTTGCAGGCGGTTTACTTGGCAGATACGCAGTATTTT | CATSDLQAVYLADTQYF
TRBJ1-2 | - | - | TRBV27 | TGTGCCAGCAGGGATGGACAGCCCTATGGCTACACCTTC | CASRDGQPYGYTF
TRBJ2-1 | - | - | TRBV7-2 | TGTGCCAGCACAGGCGGGAAGTCGTTGTCCAATGAGCAGTTCTTC | CASTGGKSLSNEQFF
TRBJ1-3 | - | few | TRBV10-3 | TGTGCCGGTGGGCAGGGACATCAAGGAAACACCATATATTTT | CAGGQGHQGNTIYF
TRBJ2-5 | TRBD2 | few | TRBV7-2 | TGTGCCAGCAGCCTTCGACTAGCGGGGCATCAAGAGACCCAGTACTTC | CASSLRLAGHQETQYF
TRBJ2-4 | - | once | TRBV12-3/TRBV12-4 | TGTGCCAGCAGTTTTGGAGGGGCCTTAGCCAAAAACATTCAGTACTTC | CASSFGGALAKNIQYF
TRBJ2-7 | - | - | TRBV21-1 | TGTGCCAGCAGCAAAGTTTGGGGGACATACAGCTCCTACGGGCAGTACTTC | CASSKVWGTYSSYGQYF
TRBJ2-2 | - | few | TRBV7-2 | TGTGCCAGCAGCTTCTTGAGCACCGGGGAGCTGTTTTTT | CASSFLSTGELFF
TRBJ2-1 | - | - | TRBV20-1 | TGCAGTGCTAGCATCCTGTCCTACAATGAGCAGTTCTTC | CSASILSYNEQFF
TRBJ1-5 | - | - | TRBV7-2 | TGTGCCAGCAGCTTAGGCTGCAACAATCAGCCCCAGCATTTT | CASSLGCNNQPQHF
TRBJ2-7 | - | few | TRBV27 | TGTGCCACTGGAGGGCAGGGCTCCTACGAGCAGTACTTC | CATGGQGSYEQYF
TRBJ2-4 | TRBD2 | - | TRBV14 | TGTGCCAGCAGCCAAAGCGGGGCGGGAAACATTCAGTACTTC | CASSQSGAGNIQYF
TRBJ2-1 | TRBD2 | - | TRBV4-2 | TGTGCCAGCAGCCAAGATCCAGCGGGAGGATTCTACAATGAGCAGTTCTTC | CASSQDPAGGFYNEQFF
TRBJ1-1 | TRBD1 | - | TRBV6-2/TRBV6-3 | TGTGCCAGCACTCCTTCCGGGACAGGGCTATTGAACACTGAAGCTTTCTTT | CASTPSGTGLLNTEAFF
TRBJ2-7 | - | - | TRBV20-1 | TGCAGTGCTAGGGACGTGTCCTACGAGCAGTACTTC | CSARDVSYEQYF
TRBJ2-1 | TRBD2 | - | TRBV24-1 | TGTGCCACCAGTGACCATCTAGCGGGAGTCTACAATGAGCAGTTCTTC | CATSDHLAGVYNEQFF
TRBJ2-3 | - | many | TRBV5-1 | TGCGCCAGCAGCCCTACAGCCACAGATACGCAGTATTTT | CASSPTATDTQYF
TRBJ1-2 | - | many | TRBV12-3/TRBV12-4 | TGTGCCAGCAGTTTAAACAGACACTATGGCTACACCTTC | CASSLNRHYGYTF
TRBJ2-7 | - | - | TRBV20-1 | TGCAGTGCTGCCCCGGGAGCGCAAAACTACGAGCAGTACTTC | CSAAPGAQNYEQYF
TRBJ2-5 | TRBD1 | few | TRBV5-1 | TGCGCCAGCAGCAACGACAGGGCCCAAGAGACCCAGTACTTC | CASSNDRAQETQYF
TRBJ1-1 | TRBD1 | few | TRBV15 | TGTGCCACCAGCAGATCTCCCGGACAGGGCAGAGGAAACACTGAAGCTTTCTTT | CATSRSPGQGRGNTEAFF
TRBJ2-1 | TRBD2 | - | TRBV6-1 | TGTGCCAGCAACTCAGAGCTAGCGGCATACAATGAGCAGTTCTTC | CASNSELAAYNEQFF
TRBJ2-7 | - | - | TRBV7-9 | TGTGCCAGCAGCTTAGGAGGGCGTGAGTACTTC | CASSLGGREYF
TRBJ1-1 | - | - | TRBV12-3/TRBV12-4 | TGTGCCAGCAGCTCCAACAGGGTTGGCACTAAAGCTTTCTTT | CASSSNRVGTKAFF
TRBJ2-1 | TRBD2 | few | TRBV28 | TGTGCCAGCAGTTTAGGTCCTAGCGGGTGGGGGAATCGTGAGTTCTTC | CASSLGPSGWGNREFF
TRBJ2-3 | - | many | TRBV3-1 | TGTGCCAGCAGTCAGCGAAGCACAGATACGCAGTATTTT | CASSQRSTDTQYF
TRBJ1-2 | - | few | TRBV10-3 | TGTGCCATCAAAGATGTGGCGGGGAATTATGGCTACACCTTC | CAIKDVAGNYGYTF
TRBJ1-2 | - | - | TRBV28 | TGTGCCAGCAGTTTTGACAGCTATAACTATGGCTACACCTTC | CASSFDSYNYGYTF
TRBJ2-1 | - | - | TRBV11-2 | TGTGCCAGCAGCTTCAGAGGGGCTGTCGCGGAGACCCAGTTCTTC | CASSFRGAVAETQFF
TRBJ2-3 | TRBD1 | few | TRBV27 | TGTGCCAGCAGTTCCGACGGGACAGGGGACAGCACAGATACGCAGTATTTT | CASSSDGTGDSTDTQYF
TRBJ1-2 | TRBD1 | - | TRBV28 | TGTGCCAGCAGTTTAGACAGGGCCAGCTACTATGGCTACACCTTC | CASSLDRASYYGYTF
TRBJ2-6 | - | - | TRBV7-2 | TGTGCCAGCAGCCCAAGGTCGGGAGCCTCTGGGGCCAACGTCCTGACTTTC | CASSPRSGASGANVLTF
TRBJ2-4 | - | many | TRBV11-2 | TGTGCCAGCAGCTTAGATGTTCAGGGGAACAAAAACATTCAGTACTTC | CASSLDVQGNKNIQYF
TRBJ2-7 | - | - | TRBV7-2 | TGTGCCAGCAGCTTAGCGCACGGGAGAGGGTACAATGAGCAGTACTTC | CASSLAHGRGYNEQYF
TRBJ1-1 | - | - | TRBV5-1 | TGCGCCAGCAGCTTCTCTAGAGGCGCTGAAGCTTTCTTT | CASSFSRGAEAFF
TRBJ2-7 | TRBD2 | - | TRBV20-1 | TGCAGTGCTAACCGACTAGCGCTCAGCTCCTACGAGCAGTACTTC | CSANRLALSSYEQYF